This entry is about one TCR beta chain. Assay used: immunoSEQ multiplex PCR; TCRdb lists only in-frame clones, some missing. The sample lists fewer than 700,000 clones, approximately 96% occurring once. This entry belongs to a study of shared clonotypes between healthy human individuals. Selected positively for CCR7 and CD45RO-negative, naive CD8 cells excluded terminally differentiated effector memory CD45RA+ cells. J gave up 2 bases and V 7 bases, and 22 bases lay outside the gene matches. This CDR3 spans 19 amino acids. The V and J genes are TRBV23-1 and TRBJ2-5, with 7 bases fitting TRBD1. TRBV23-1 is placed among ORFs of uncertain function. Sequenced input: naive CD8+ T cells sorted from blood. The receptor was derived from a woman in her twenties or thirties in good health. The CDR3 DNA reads TGCGCCAGCACCCCAGAGAGACAGGGCCACCTCCCCGCGCAAGAGACCCAGTACTTC. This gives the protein CASTPERQGHLPAQETQYF.